Listed here are 25 T cell receptor beta chains from one sample, sequenced in a study of human T cells and chemical hapten exposure. One entry per CDR3 protein results from TCRdb running MiXCR on the RACE reads. The sample lists more than 150,000 distinct CDR3 sequences, about 22% seen once, with roughly 2.4% in the top ten. Indicated time point: patch test 3, about 24 weeks after DPC sensitization. Treatment reported: therapeutic diphenylcyclopropenone sensitization with weekly scalp DPC. Specimen: whole blood, collected in connection with sensitization to the hapten diphenylcyclopropenone (DPC). The receptor source for this set is a woman in her 40s with alopecia areata. Some clones in this sample may be carry-over from other donors' samples.

The V and J genes are TRBV6-2 or TRBV6-3 and TRBJ2-7; the match to TRBD1 covers 7 bases. The germline V gene has CDR1 MNHEY and CDR2 SVGEGT. J gave up 8 bases and V 5 bases, and 9 bases lay outside the gene matches. CDR3 size: 13 residues. In nucleotides, the CDR3 is TGTGCCAGCAGTATCCTGACAGGGAACCAGCAGTACTTC. It translates to CASSILTGNQQYF.

V and J are TRBV4-2 and TRBJ2-4; 7 bases align to TRBD1. The germline V gene encodes CDR1 LGHNA and CDR2 YNFKEQ. The ends lost 4 bases at V and 8 bases at J; junction bases unmatched: 11. This CDR3 is built from 15 residues. In DNA form, the CDR3 reads TGTGCCAGCAGCCGAGGGGGCCTCGAGGGGGACATTCAGTACTTC. Protein product: CASSRGGLEGDIQYF.

This chain joins TRBV10-3 and TRBJ1-1; 11 bases align to TRBD1. V shed 4 bases and J 9 bases; nucleotides not matched to a gene: 4. The CDR3 is 13 residues long. CDR1 is ENHRY, CDR2 SYGVKD, per germline. The chain's CDR3 is CAISAGQGDKAFF. The CDR3 DNA follows: TGTGCCATCAGTGCGGGACAGGGGGACAAAGCTTTCTTT.

In DNA form, the CDR3 reads TGTGCCACCCTCTCGGGGACCACTTGGGATACGCAGTATTTT. It specifies CATLSGTTWDTQYF. The V and J genes are TRBV6-5 and TRBJ2-3; D possibly matches TRBD1 or TRBD2 (5 bases each). The CDR3 has 14 residues. V was trimmed by 10 bases and J by 6 bases, leaving 20 bases between them. Per the germline V gene, CDR1 is MNHEY and CDR2 is SVGAGI.

The CDR3 region is CASSLAGGKYEQYF. The CDR3 region has the DNA TGTGCCAGCAGCTTAGCGGGAGGAAAGTACGAGCAGTACTTC. J is TRBJ2-7 and V is TRBV7-2; a possible D gene is TRBD2 (6 bases). With 0 bases removed from V and 4 bases from J, the gap between germline ends came to 10 bases. This CDR3 has 14 residues. Germline loops: CDR1 SGHTA, CDR2 FQGNSA.

This clonotype was seen a few times. The chain uses TRBV2 and TRBJ2-2; no firm D call. Germline V gives CDR1 SNHLY, CDR2 FYNNEI. V lost 5 bases and J 3 bases, leaving 7 bases between the germline ends. The CDR3 loop spans 13 amino acids. In nucleotides, the CDR3 is TGTGCCAGCAGTTATACACACACCGGGGAGCTGTTTTTT. Translated, it gives CASSYTHTGELFF.

CDR3 residues: CASSSYGPYNEQFF. CDR3 sequence (DNA): TGTGCCAGCAGCTCCTACGGGCCCTACAATGAGCAGTTCTTC. The chain links TRBV7-3 to TRBJ2-1; D unresolved. Trimming shortened V by 4 bases and J by 2 bases, and 9 bases separated the two germline ends. The CDR3 totals 14 residues. Germline CDR1 SGHTA, CDR2 FQGTGA.

The V gene is TRBV29-1, the J gene TRBJ2-1; no firm D call. This CDR3 is built from 12 residues. In germline, CDR1 is SQVTM, CDR2 ANQGSEA. V lost 4 bases and J lost 4, with 8 bases in between. The CDR3 DNA is TGCAGCGTTGGGCGGCAATACAATGAGCAGTTCTTC. This gives the protein CSVGRQYNEQFF.

This clonotype occurred many times. The chain employs TRBV20-1 and TRBJ2-1; perhaps TRBD2 as D (6 bases). Germline V gene lookup returns CDR1 DFQATT and CDR2 SNEGSKA (reference sequence). V was clipped by 0 bases and J by 0 bases, with 15 bases between them. The CDR3 totals 17 residues. Here the CDR3 reads CSAREPSGQSSYNEQFF. DNA for the CDR3: TGCAGTGCTAGAGAACCCAGCGGGCAAAGCTCCTACAATGAGCAGTTCTTC.

This clonotype has more than one count but fewer than ten. CDR3 bases: TGTGCCAGCAGCCAAGAGGCGGGGTGGGGTATGTCACCCCTCCACTTT. It codes for CASSQEAGWGMSPLHF. The chain employs TRBV4-2 and TRBJ1-6; D is ambiguous. The CDR3 runs to 16 residues. In germline, CDR1 is LGHNA, CDR2 YNFKEQ. The ends were cut back, 0 bases at V and 10 bases at J, with 16 bases in the middle.

As concerns this clonotype: At one end, the junction sequence differs from germline, possibly due to a read error. The V and J genes are TRBV6-4 and TRBJ2-1, with 8 bases identical to TRBD2. From germline, CDR1 is MRHNA and CDR2 SNTAGT. The CDR3 sequence is 14 residues long. Here the CDR3 reads CAAVAQTSVTEHFF. The CDR3, as DNA: TGTGCAGCAGTGGCCCAGACTAGCGTTACTGAGCATTTTTTC.

The chain uses TRBV20-1 and TRBJ2-2; D ambiguous. Germline lookup yields CDR1 DFQATT and CDR2 SNEGSKA (reference sequence). V lost 1 base and J lost 1, with 16 bases in between. The CDR3 sequence is 17 residues long. DNA of the CDR3: TGCAGTGCTAGAGCCTCGCCGGTTCGCAGGAACACCGGGGAGCTGTTTTTT. Protein product: CSARASPVRRNTGELFF.

V gene TRBV10-3 combines with J gene TRBJ1-4; no definite D call. V lost 6 bases and J lost 5, with 10 bases in between. Germline V gene lookup returns CDR1 ENHRY and CDR2 SYGVKD. There are 13 residues in the CDR3. The CDR3 loop is CAIRESENEKLFF. CDR3 nucleotides: TGTGCCATCAGGGAAAGTGAAAATGAAAAACTGTTTTTT.

This clonotype appeared a single time. This sequence joins TRBV5-1 and TRBJ2-5, with 7 bases lining up with TRBD1. The CDR3 length is 13 residues. The V segment lost 10 bases and the J segment 1 base; nucleotides outside the gene matches: 7. CDR1 is SGHRS, CDR2 YFSETQ, per germline. The DNA for the CDR3 is TGCGCCGGGGCACGGGACAGCCAAGAGACCCAGTACTTC. Protein sequence: CAGARDSQETQYF.

The DNA for the CDR3 is TGTGCCAGCAGCTTAGCGGAGACAGGGCCTTTATATGGCTACACCTTC. Its translation is CASSLAETGPLYGYTF. This rearrangement joins TRBV7-9 to TRBJ1-2; 7 positions match TRBD1. Germline CDR1 is SEHNR and CDR2 is FQNEAQ (reference sequence). V was clipped by 0 bases and J by 5 bases; unmatched bases: 9. This CDR3 is 16 amino acids long. Supplemented by reference TRBV7-9 and TRBJ1-2, the full variable domain reads DTGVSQNPRHKITKRGQNVTFRCDPISEHNRLYWYRQTLGQGPEFLTYFQNEAQLEKSRLLSDRFSAERPKGSFSTLEIQRTEQGDSAMYLCASSLAETGPLYGYTFGSGTRLTVV.

The genes are TRBV5-1 and TRBJ1-2, with D perhaps matching TRBD1 (6 bases). This CDR3 is 15 amino acids long. Germline lookup yields CDR1 SGHRS and CDR2 YFSETQ. Trimming took 0 bases from V and 4 from J, leaving 13 bases between them. In DNA, the CDR3 is TGCGCCAGCAGCTTGGTGGCAGGGGATGGCTATGGCTACACCTTC. It codes for CASSLVAGDGYGYTF. The full variable domain, in which reference TRBV5-1 and TRBJ1-2 provide the parts outside the CDR3, is KAGVTQTPRYLIKTRGQQVTLSCSPISGHRSVSWYQQTPGQGLQFLFEYFSETQRNKGNFPGRFSGRQFSNSRSEMNVSTLELGDSALYLCASSLVAGDGYGYTFGSGTRLTVV.

The chain couples TRBV10-3 to TRBJ1-2; D is uncertain. Deletions cut 7 bases from V and 0 bases from J, with 9 bases between. CDR3 length: 13 amino acids. Germline values: CDR1 ENHRY, CDR2 SYGVKD. CDR3 in DNA: TGTGCCATCACCACGGATCCTAACTATGGCTACACCTTC. Its translation is CAITTDPNYGYTF.

The chain employs TRBV5-1 and TRBJ2-5; D is perhaps TRBD2 (5 bases). Per germline, CDR1 SGHRS and CDR2 YFSETQ. There are 14 residues in the CDR3. V lost 0 bases, J lost 5 bases, and 11 bases lay in between. This CDR3 reads CASSLVGAGETQYF. CDR3 DNA: TGCGCCAGCAGCTTGGTGGGAGCCGGGGAGACCCAGTACTTC. The full variable domain, its missing parts supplied by reference TRBV5-1 and TRBJ2-5, is KAGVTQTPRYLIKTRGQQVTLSCSPISGHRSVSWYQQTPGQGLQFLFEYFSETQRNKGNFPGRFSGRQFSNSRSEMNVSTLELGDSALYLCASSLVGAGETQYFGPGTRLLVL.

The rearrangement uses TRBV20-1 and TRBJ1-6; the match to TRBD1 covers 7 bases. CDR3 length: 12 residues. J lost 7 bases, V lost 8 bases, and 5 bases had no gene match. Germline CDR1 and CDR2: DFQATT and SNEGSKA (reference sequence). For the CDR3, the DNA is TGCAGTCCAGGGGGAGGAAATTCACCCCTCCACTTT. This encodes CSPGGGNSPLHF.

This clonotype has a count of ten or more. This chain links TRBV4-3 with TRBJ1-1; D gene uncertain. The length of the CDR3 is 14 residues. The germline V gene encodes CDR1 LGHNA and CDR2 YSLEER. V shed 5 bases and J shed 0 bases, with 10 bases lying between them. CDR3 in DNA: TGCGCCAGCAGCGTCCGGGGTCTGAACACTGAAGCTTTCTTT. As protein: CASSVRGLNTEAFF.

The rearrangement joins TRBV20-1 to TRBJ2-7; TRBD1 aligns across 7 bases. The V and J ends lost 0 bases and 2 bases, in that order; junction bases with no gene match: 4. Germline assignment: CDR1 DFQATT and CDR2 SNEGSKA (reference sequence). The CDR3 sequence is 14 residues long. The chain's CDR3 is CSARDAGGTYEQYF. CDR3 bases: TGCAGTGCTAGAGATGCAGGGGGTACCTACGAGCAGTACTTC.

This clonotype was seen ten or more times. The chain uses TRBV5-6 and TRBJ1-5, with TRBD1 as a possible D gene (6 bases). Trimming left V 4 bases short and J 7 bases short, with 18 bases between. Germline V lookup: CDR1 SGHDT, CDR2 YYEEEE. The CDR3 is 15 amino acids. CDR3 in amino acids: CASSKGGFSRQPQHF. In DNA form, the CDR3 reads TGTGCCAGCAGCAAAGGGGGTTTTTCCCGGCAGCCCCAGCATTTT.

The chain employs TRBV2 and TRBJ2-3; D is undetermined. Germline-derived CDR1 and CDR2 are SNHLY and FYNNEI. V lost 1 base and J 5 bases, leaving 1 base between the germline ends. The CDR3 loop spans 11 amino acids. The CDR3 DNA is TGTGCCAGCAGTGAAGAAGATACGCAGTATTTT. Protein product: CASSEEDTQYF.

This clonotype was observed many times. This rearrangement joins TRBV12-3 or TRBV12-4 to TRBJ2-7; TRBD2 matches at 7 bases. The CDR3 runs 14 residues. Trimming at V came to 7 bases and at J to 4 bases, leaving 10 bases not matched to a gene. The CDR3 nucleotides are TGTGCCAGCATGGGACTTTGGGGGGGATACGAGCAGTACTTC. Translating it yields CASMGLWGGYEQYF.

This clonotype appeared many times. The chain recombines TRBV29-1 with TRBJ1-2; weak D call: TRBD1 (5 bases). Trimming pared 4 bases from V and 8 bases from J, leaving 14 bases between. Germline assignment: CDR1 SQVTM and CDR2 ANQGSEA. CDR3 length: 12 residues. The DNA of the CDR3 is TGCAGCGTTGTCAGCAGGGAGGTAGGCTACACCTTC. It yields the protein CSVVSREVGYTF.